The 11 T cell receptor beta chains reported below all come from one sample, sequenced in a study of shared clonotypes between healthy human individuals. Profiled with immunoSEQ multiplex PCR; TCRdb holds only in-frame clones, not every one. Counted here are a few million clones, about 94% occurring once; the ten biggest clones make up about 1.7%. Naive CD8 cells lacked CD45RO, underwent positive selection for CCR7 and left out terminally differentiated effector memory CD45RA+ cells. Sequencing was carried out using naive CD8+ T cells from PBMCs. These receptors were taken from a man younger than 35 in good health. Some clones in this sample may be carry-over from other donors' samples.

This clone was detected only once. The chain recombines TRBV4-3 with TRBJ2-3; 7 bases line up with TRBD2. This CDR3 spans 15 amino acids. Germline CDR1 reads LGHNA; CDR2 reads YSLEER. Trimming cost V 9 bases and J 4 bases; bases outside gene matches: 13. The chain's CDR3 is CASQTGAGNADTQYF. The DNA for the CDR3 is TGCGCCAGTCAGACGGGAGCGGGAAACGCAGATACGCAGTATTTT.

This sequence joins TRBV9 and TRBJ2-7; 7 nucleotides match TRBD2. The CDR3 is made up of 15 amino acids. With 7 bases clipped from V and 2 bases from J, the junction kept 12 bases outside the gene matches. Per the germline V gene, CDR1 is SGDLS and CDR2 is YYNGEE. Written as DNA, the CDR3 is TGTGCCAGCTCGGCTGGCCGGGAGGCCCCCTACGAGCAGTACTTC. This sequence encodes CASSAGREAPYEQYF.

The CDR3 here is CASRLERETSYEQYF. CDR3 bases: TGTGCCAGCAGGCTGGAGCGGGAGACATCCTACGAGCAGTACTTC. This rearrangement joins TRBV2 to TRBJ2-7; 8 bases map to TRBD2. V lost 6 bases, J lost 1 base, and 8 bases stayed unmatched. The CDR3 loop spans 15 amino acids. Germline V gene sequence: CDR1 SNHLY, CDR2 FYNNEI.

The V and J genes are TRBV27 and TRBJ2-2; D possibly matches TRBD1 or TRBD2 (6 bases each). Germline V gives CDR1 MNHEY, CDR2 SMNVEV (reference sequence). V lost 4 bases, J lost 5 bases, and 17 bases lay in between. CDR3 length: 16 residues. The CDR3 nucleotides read TGTGCCAGCAGTTCGGGGGCCCGAATAATGACCGGGGAGCTGTTTTTT. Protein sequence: CASSSGARIMTGELFF.

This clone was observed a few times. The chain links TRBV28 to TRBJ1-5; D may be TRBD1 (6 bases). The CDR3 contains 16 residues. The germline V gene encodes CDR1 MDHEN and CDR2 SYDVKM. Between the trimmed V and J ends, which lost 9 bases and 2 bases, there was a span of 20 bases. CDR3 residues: CASRNTGLRGNQPQHF. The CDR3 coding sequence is TGTGCCAGTCGGAACACAGGGCTTCGGGGCAATCAGCCCCAGCATTTT.

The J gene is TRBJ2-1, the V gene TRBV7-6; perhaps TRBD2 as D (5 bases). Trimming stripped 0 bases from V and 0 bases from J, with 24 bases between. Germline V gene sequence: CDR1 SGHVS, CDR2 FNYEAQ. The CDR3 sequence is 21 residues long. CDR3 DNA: TGTGCCAGCAGCTTAGCCGGGGTGAGCACCTTCTCCACTAGCTCCTACAATGAGCAGTTCTTC. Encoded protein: CASSLAGVSTFSTSSYNEQFF. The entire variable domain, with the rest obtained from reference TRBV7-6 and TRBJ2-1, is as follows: GAGVSQSPRYKVTKRGQDVALRCDPISGHVSLYWYRQALGQGPEFLTYFNYEAQQDKSGLPNDRFSAERPEGSISTLTIQRTEQRDSAMYRCASSLAGVSTFSTSSYNEQFFGPGTRLTVL.

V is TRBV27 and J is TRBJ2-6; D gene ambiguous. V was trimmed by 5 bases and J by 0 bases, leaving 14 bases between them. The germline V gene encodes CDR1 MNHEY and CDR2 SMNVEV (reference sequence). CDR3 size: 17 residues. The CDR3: CASSGPRTYSGANVLTF. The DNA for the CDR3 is TGTGCCAGCAGTGGTCCGAGGACCTACTCTGGGGCCAACGTCCTGACTTTC. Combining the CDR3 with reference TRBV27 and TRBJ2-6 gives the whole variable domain EAQVTQNPRYLITVTGKKLTVTCSQNMNHEYMSWYRQDPGLGLRQIYYSMNVEVTDKGDVPEGYKVSRKEKRNFPLILESPSPNQTSLYFCASSGPRTYSGANVLTFGAGSRLTVL.

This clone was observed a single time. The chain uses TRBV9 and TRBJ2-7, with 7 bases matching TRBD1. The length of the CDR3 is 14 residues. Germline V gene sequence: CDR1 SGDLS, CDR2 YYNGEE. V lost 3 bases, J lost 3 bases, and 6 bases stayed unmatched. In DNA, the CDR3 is TGTGCCAGCAGCGAGGGGGCTCCTTACTACGAGCAGTACTTC. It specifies CASSEGAPYYEQYF.

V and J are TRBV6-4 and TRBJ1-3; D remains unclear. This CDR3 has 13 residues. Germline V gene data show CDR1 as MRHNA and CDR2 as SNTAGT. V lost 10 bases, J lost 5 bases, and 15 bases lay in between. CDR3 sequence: CATAWASRNTIYF. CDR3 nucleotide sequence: TGTGCCACAGCATGGGCCTCGAGAAACACCATATATTTT.

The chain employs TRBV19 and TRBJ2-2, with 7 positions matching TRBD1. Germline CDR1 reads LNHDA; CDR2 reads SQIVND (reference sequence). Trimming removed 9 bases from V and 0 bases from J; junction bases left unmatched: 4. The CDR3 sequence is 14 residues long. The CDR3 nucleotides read TGTGCCAGCCGGGACAGAACGAACACCGGGGAGCTGTTTTTT. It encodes CASRDRTNTGELFF.

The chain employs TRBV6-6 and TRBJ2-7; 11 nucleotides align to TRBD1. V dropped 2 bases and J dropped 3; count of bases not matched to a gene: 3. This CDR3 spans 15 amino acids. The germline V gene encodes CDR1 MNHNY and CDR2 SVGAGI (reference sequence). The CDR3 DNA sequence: TGTGCCAGCAGTTACGGGGGACAGGGGGTCTACGAGCAGTACTTC. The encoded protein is CASSYGGQGVYEQYF.